The source of this T cell receptor (beta chain) is a study of siplizumab effects on memory and regulatory T cells. The study's findings and limits: Suppressive function of proliferating Tregs from siplizumab cultures was not confirmed.

Note on this clone: Its cognate antigen is unknown. This CDR3 is also generated by other DNA sequences in the sample.

Produced via immunoSEQ multiplex PCR; TCRdb's table is partial and in-frame only. The sample includes tens of thousands of clones, approximately 97% of them seen just once. This CDR3 is built from 15 residues. The germline CDR1 and CDR2 sequences are MDHEN and SYDVKM. Trimming cost V 4 bases and J 1 base; bases outside gene matches: 2. This receptor was taken from a human donor in good health. V usage is TRBV28 and J usage is TRBJ1-5, with 9 positions matching TRBD1. The sequenced sample consisted of naive CD4+ T cells sorted from blood. The CDR3 sequence: CASSSTGGSNQPQHF. CDR3 coding DNA: TGTGCCAGCAGTTCAACAGGGGGCAGCAATCAGCCCCAGCATTTT.